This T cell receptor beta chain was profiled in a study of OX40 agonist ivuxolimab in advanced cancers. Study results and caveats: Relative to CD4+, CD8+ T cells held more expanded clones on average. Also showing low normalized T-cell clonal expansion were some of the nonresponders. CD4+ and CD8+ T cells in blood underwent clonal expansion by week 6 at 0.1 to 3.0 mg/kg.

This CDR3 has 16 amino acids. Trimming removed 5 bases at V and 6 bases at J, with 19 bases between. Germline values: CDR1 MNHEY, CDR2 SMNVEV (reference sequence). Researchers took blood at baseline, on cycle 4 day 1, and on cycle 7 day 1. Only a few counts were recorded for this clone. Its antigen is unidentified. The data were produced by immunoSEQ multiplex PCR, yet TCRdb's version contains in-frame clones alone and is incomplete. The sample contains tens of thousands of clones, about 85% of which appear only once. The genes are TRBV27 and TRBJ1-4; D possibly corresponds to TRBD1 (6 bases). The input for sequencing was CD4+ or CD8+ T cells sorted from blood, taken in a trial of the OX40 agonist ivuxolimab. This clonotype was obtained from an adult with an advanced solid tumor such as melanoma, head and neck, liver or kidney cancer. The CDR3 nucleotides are TGTGCCAGCAGTCCCATACAGGGAAAGGGGCATGAAAAACTGTTTTTT. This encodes CASSPIQGKGHEKLFF.